Shown below are 3 T cell receptor beta chains from a single sample sequenced in a study of blood T cells in healthy people across ages. For the second PCR, which ran for roughly 6 to 12 cycles, a sample-barcoded 5' primer and a J-beta primer mix were used. Using its own MiXCR run on the 5' RACE reads, TCRdb lists one record per CDR3 protein. The sample lists hundreds of thousands of distinct CDR3 sequences; about 56% were seen once. Sequencing was done on a sample of blood. The receptors originated from a man aged 35-49 years in good health.

The chain joins TRBV29-1 to TRBJ2-7; 10 bases map to TRBD1. CDR3 size: 14 residues. The J segment lost 5 bases and the V segment lost 4 bases, leaving 8 bases of the junction unmatched. The germline V gene has CDR1 SQVTM and CDR2 ANQGSEA. In DNA form, the CDR3 reads TGCAGCGTTGTGACCGGGACAGGGGTCAACGAGCAGTACTTC. Protein sequence: CSVVTGTGVNEQYF.

This clonotype was seen a handful of times. The chain joins TRBV6-6 to TRBJ2-3; 9 bases fit TRBD2. The V gene end was trimmed by 6 bases and the J gene end by 0 bases; junction bases not matched to a gene: 1. The CDR3 is 14 residues long. CDR1 and CDR2 (germline): MNHNY, SVGAGI (reference sequence). The CDR3 DNA is TGTGCCAGCAGGCGGGAGGGTAGCACAGATACGCAGTATTTT. Translated, it gives CASRREGSTDTQYF.

The gene calls are TRBV6-1 and TRBJ1-1; D remains unclear. Trimming stripped 8 bases from V and 8 bases from J, with 12 bases between. From germline, CDR1 is MNHNS and CDR2 SASEGT. This CDR3 has 11 residues. Here the CDR3 DNA reads TGTGCCAGCGGAATCATTTGGGAAGCTTTCTTT. This translates into CASGIIWEAFF.